This T cell receptor (beta chain) was found in a study of blood T cell repertoires in COVID-19. On the study more broadly: Material from acute and convalescent COVID-19 was sourced from the United States, Italy and Spain. PBMCs, B-cell-depleted T cells, or T cells were the source of the cDNA or gDNA that made up the material.

The CDR3 covers 12 residues. V was pared by 2 bases and J by 6 bases, with 7 bases between. CDR1 is SGHDT, CDR2 YYEEEE, per germline. Enrolment of Seattle patients took place during active infection, and they were followed longitudinally. Study processing details: Scientists estimated how many nucleated cells there were by amplifying reference gene primers. Clones were read by immunoSEQ multiplex PCR, and TCRdb kept only the in-frame ones, dropping some. That table is the source of V, J and clone size, and D and trimming were worked out from the DNA. The sample lists about 350,000 clones; roughly 89% were seen once.

The chain is built from TRBV5-6 and TRBJ2-3; D ambiguous. The sequence came from a woman aged 60-70 years with COVID-19, enrolled during active disease. The sample taken for sequencing was peripheral blood. The CDR3 sequence: CASSFEFDTQYF. CDR3 in DNA: TGTGCCAGCAGCTTTGAGTTCGATACGCAGTATTTT.